Each of the 9 T cell receptor beta chains below was sequenced from the same sample in a study of OX40 agonist ivuxolimab in advanced cancers. The data were produced by immunoSEQ multiplex PCR, yet TCRdb's version contains in-frame clones alone and is incomplete. Of approximately 66,000 clones listed, approximately 89% were seen once; the top ten hold less than 0.65%. The sequences come from CD4+ or CD8+ T cells sorted from blood, collected in a trial of the OX40 agonist ivuxolimab. Source of these receptors: an adult with an advanced solid tumor such as melanoma, head and neck, liver or kidney cancer.

This clone was counted a single time. The rearrangement joins TRBV5-5 to TRBJ2-1; 9 bases are shared with TRBD1. Trimming took 4 bases from V and 6 from J; bases not matched to a gene: 11. Germline CDR1 SGHKS, CDR2 YYEKEE (reference sequence). This CDR3 is built from 16 residues. The CDR3 region is CASSASGTGSINEQFF. The CDR3 region has the DNA TGTGCCAGCAGCGCATCCGGGACAGGGAGTATCAATGAGCAGTTCTTC.

The CDR3 spells CASSEAWGRATEAFF. CDR3 DNA: TGTGCCAGCAGTGAAGCATGGGGCAGGGCGACTGAAGCTTTCTTT. J is TRBJ1-1 and V is TRBV6-1, with a possible D match to TRBD1 (5 bases). V dropped 0 bases and J dropped 5 bases, with 13 bases sitting between them. The CDR3 has 15 amino acids. Germline V gives CDR1 MNHNS, CDR2 SASEGT.

This clone has more than one count but fewer than ten. The gene calls are TRBV2 and TRBJ1-6; 8 positions agree with TRBD1. The CDR3 extends over 13 amino acids. The V and J ends lost 6 bases and 8 bases, in that order; junction bases with no gene match: 3. Germline V gene data show CDR1 as SNHLY and CDR2 as FYNNEI. The CDR3 region is CASRGGQDSPLHF. The CDR3 DNA reads TGTGCCAGCAGGGGGGGACAGGATTCACCCCTCCACTTT. Full variable domain (outside the CDR3, taken from reference TRBV2 and TRBJ1-6): EPEVTQTPSHQVTQMGQEVILRCVPISNHLYFYWYRQILGQKVEFLVSFYNNEISEKSEIFDDQFSVERPDGSNFTLKIRSTKLEDSAMYFCASRGGQDSPLHFGNGTRLTVT.

The chain combines TRBV19 with TRBJ1-1, with 8 bases matching TRBD1. Germline V gene sequence: CDR1 LNHDA, CDR2 SQIVND (reference sequence). V was pared by 5 bases and J by 4 bases, with 15 bases of the junction left unmatched. The CDR3 runs 17 residues. The chain's CDR3 is CASSQTRRQGFITEAFF. For the CDR3, the DNA is TGTGCCAGTAGTCAAACCCGCCGACAGGGGTTTATCACTGAAGCTTTCTTT.

The J gene is TRBJ1-1, the V gene TRBV6-5, with D possibly matching TRBD1 (6 bases). Germline V CDR1 and CDR2: MNHEY, SVGAGI. CDR3 size: 13 residues. The V gene lost 2 bases and the J gene lost 5 bases, with 9 bases spanning the gap. The chain's CDR3 is CASSYGQKTEAFF. The CDR3, as DNA: TGTGCCAGCAGTTACGGACAGAAAACTGAAGCTTTCTTT.

The chain combines TRBV28 with TRBJ1-2; tentatively, D is TRBD1 (5 bases). The V end was cut by 4 bases, the J end by 6 bases, with 15 bases between. Germline V lookup: CDR1 MDHEN, CDR2 SYDVKM. This CDR3 contains 14 residues. The CDR3 spells CASSSPGRGDGYTF. DNA of the CDR3: TGTGCCAGCAGTTCCCCAGGTAGAGGGGATGGCTACACCTTC.

The V call is TRBV5-1, the J call TRBJ1-4, with D hard to call. Germline CDR1 SGHRS, CDR2 YFSETQ. The CDR3 length is 14 residues. Trimming took 4 bases from V and 4 from J, leaving 11 bases between them. CDR3 region: CASSADGLNEKLFF. CDR3 DNA: TGCGCCAGCAGCGCAGATGGGCTTAATGAAAAACTGTTTTTT.

V gene TRBV5-1 combines with J gene TRBJ2-3; 14 bases match TRBD2. In germline, CDR1 is SGHRS, CDR2 YFSETQ. J was trimmed by 3 bases and V by 0 bases; bases with no gene match: 3. The CDR3 runs 17 residues. The CDR3 coding sequence is TGCGCCAGCAGCTTGGGACTAGCGGGGGGGCGGACAGATACGCAGTATTTT. It codes for CASSLGLAGGRTDTQYF.

The chain couples TRBV7-6 to TRBJ2-7; D perhaps matches TRBD1 (5 bases). In germline, CDR1 is SGHVS, CDR2 FNYEAQ. The CDR3 is 13 residues long. With 11 bases removed from V and 0 bases from J, the gap between germline ends came to 14 bases. In DNA, the CDR3 is TGTGCCTCCTCGCGACAGAGCTCCTACGAGCAGTACTTC. This sequence encodes CASSRQSSYEQYF.